Below are 18 T cell receptor beta chains sequenced from a single sample in a study of shared clonotypes between healthy human individuals. The data were produced by immunoSEQ multiplex PCR, yet TCRdb's version contains in-frame clones alone and is incomplete. The data contain fewer than 700,000 clones, around 80% of them singletons. The sample comprised PBMCs. The source of these receptors is a middle-aged woman in good health. Some clones in this sample may be carry-over from other donors' samples.

The J gene is TRBJ1-4, the V gene TRBV7-9, with D unresolved. This CDR3 contains 18 residues. Trimming removed 5 bases at V and 0 bases at J, with 19 bases between. Germline CDR1 is SEHNR and CDR2 is FQNEAQ (reference sequence). This chain's CDR3 is CASSEKRGLAATNEKLFF. The CDR3 DNA is TGTGCCAGCAGCGAGAAGCGGGGTCTTGCTGCAACTAATGAAAAACTGTTTTTT. Using reference TRBV7-9 and TRBJ1-4 for the parts outside the CDR3, the full variable domain is DTGVSQNPRHKITKRGQNVTFRCDPISEHNRLYWYRQTLGQGPEFLTYFQNEAQLEKSRLLSDRFSAERPKGSFSTLEIQRTEQGDSAMYLCASSEKRGLAATNEKLFFGSGTQLSVL.

This clone came up once. The V gene is TRBV6-5, the J gene TRBJ2-3, with 7 bases identical to TRBD1. The CDR3 runs 13 residues. From germline, CDR1 is MNHEY and CDR2 SVGAGI. Trimming removed 9 bases from V and 2 bases from J; junction bases left unmatched: 5. CDR3 protein: CASNRGLTDTQYF. As DNA, the CDR3 is TGTGCCAGTAACAGGGGCCTCACAGATACGCAGTATTTT.

As regards this clone: At one end the junction does not follow the germline gene, possibly because of a read error. The chain recombines TRBV10-2 with TRBJ2-7; D remains ambiguous. Germline lookup yields CDR1 WSHSY and CDR2 SAAADI. This CDR3 comprises 12 residues. CDR3 bases: TGCGGCAGCAGTGAGTCCTACTACGAGCAGTACTTC. It yields the protein CGSSESYYEQYF.

V gene TRBV7-2 combines with J gene TRBJ1-3, with D tentatively TRBD2 (5 bases). The J call may be incorrect, as the DNA end agrees better with TRBJ2-2. The V gene's germline CDR1 is SGHTA and CDR2 FQGNSA. This CDR3 has 16 amino acids. CDR3 coding DNA: TGTGCCAGCAGTTCCACCCCACCCCAGCGGCCCGGGGAGCTGTTTTTT. It is translated as CASSSTPPQRPGELFF.

The table lists this clone with a count of one. The chain uses TRBV30 and TRBJ2-1; tentative D call: TRBD2 (5 bases). V was cut by 0 bases and J by 13 bases, with 19 bases left in between. CDR1 GTSNPN and CDR2 SVGIG come from the germline V gene (reference sequence). CDR3 size: 14 residues. The CDR3 reads CAWSVPRGMGIQFF. DNA of the CDR3: TGTGCCTGGAGTGTACCGCGAGGGATGGGGATCCAGTTCTTC.

V gene TRBV28 combines with J gene TRBJ1-4; D not resolved. The germline CDR1 and CDR2 sequences are MDHEN and SYDVKM. The CDR3 consists of 14 residues. Trimming shortened V by 10 bases and J by 0 bases, and 12 bases separated the two germline ends. CDR3 residues: CATGWTSTNEKLFF. CDR3 DNA: TGTGCCACCGGGTGGACTTCAACTAATGAAAAACTGTTTTTT.

This clone was recorded a few times. Other DNA sequences within the sample encode an identical CDR3. As DNA, the CDR3 is TGTGCCAGCAGCCCAAGGACAGGGGAAGGCACAGATACGCAGTATTTT. This translates into CASSPRTGEGTDTQYF. The chain couples TRBV9 to TRBJ2-3, with 9 bases aligning to TRBD1. J gave up 1 base and V 4 bases, and 7 bases lay outside the gene matches. The CDR3 covers 16 residues. The germline gives CDR1 SGDLS, CDR2 YYNGEE.

Points on this clone: The identical CDR3 is also encoded by other nucleotide sequences in the sample. The chain joins TRBV29-1 to TRBJ2-3, with D perhaps assigned TRBD1 or TRBD2 (5 bases each). This CDR3 has 11 residues. Germline CDR1 reads SQVTM; CDR2 reads ANQGSEA. V was clipped by 7 bases and J by 9 bases, with 14 bases between them. The CDR3 protein is CSGSEDTTQYF. The CDR3 DNA reads TGCAGCGGTTCGGAGGACACAACGCAGTATTTT.

The chain combines TRBV18 with TRBJ1-2, with 9 bases identical to TRBD1. Trimming cost V 3 bases and J 4 bases; bases outside gene matches: 3. The CDR3 is 14 amino acids. Germline CDR1 and CDR2: KGHSH and LQKENI. CDR3 sequence: CASSPSGQGYGYTF. DNA for the CDR3: TGTGCCAGCTCACCCTCGGGACAGGGCTATGGCTACACCTTC.

The chain is built from TRBV5-5 and TRBJ2-2, with D maybe TRBD1 (5 bases). This CDR3 is 15 amino acids long. Germline lookup yields CDR1 SGHKS and CDR2 YYEKEE (reference sequence). The V end was cut by 6 bases, the J end by 1 base, with 13 bases between. Written as DNA, the CDR3 is TGTGCCAGCACGCCGCGGACAAGGAACACCGGGGAGCTGTTTTTT. Encoded protein: CASTPRTRNTGELFF.

This chain joins TRBV5-1 and TRBJ2-1; 10 bases match TRBD2. J gave up 9 bases and V 0 bases, and 6 bases lay outside the gene matches. The CDR3 totals 15 residues. From germline, CDR1 is SGHRS and CDR2 YFSETQ. This CDR3 reads CASSLALAGGGEQFF. CDR3 nucleotides: TGCGCCAGCAGCTTGGCATTAGCGGGGGGTGGTGAGCAGTTCTTC.

The V and J genes are TRBV7-3 and TRBJ2-2, with D hard to call. The CDR3 runs to 15 residues. Trimming took 3 bases from V and 2 from J, leaving 10 bases between them. Germline CDR1 is SGHTA and CDR2 is FQGTGA. In DNA, the CDR3 is TGTGCCAGCAGCTTTCGTAGAACTAACACCGGGGAGCTGTTTTTT. Translating it yields CASSFRRTNTGELFF.

As for this clone: With only one base between it and a far larger clone, this is likely a read error. V gene TRBV30 combines with J gene TRBJ1-1, with D hard to call. The germline gives CDR1 GTSNPN, CDR2 SVGIG (reference sequence). Trimming cost V 0 bases and J 2 bases, with 10 bases left between them. The CDR3 totals 14 residues. CDR3 nucleotide sequence: TGTGCCTGGAGTGTAACGGAGATTAACACTGAAGCTTTCTTT. Translating gives CAWSVTEINTEAFF.

V usage is TRBV14 and J usage is TRBJ2-1; TRBD1 is a possible D gene (6 bases). The germline V gene encodes CDR1 SGHDN and CDR2 FVKESK. The CDR3 totals 13 residues. V was cut by 5 bases and J by 11 bases, with 16 bases left in between. CDR3 coding DNA: TGTGCCAGCAGCACTACCCACAGGGCTCAGCAGTTCTTC. Translating gives CASSTTHRAQQFF.

The rearrangement uses TRBV5-3 and TRBJ2-3; TRBD1 matches at 9 bases. TRBV5-3 is an open reading frame whose function is uncertain. The CDR3 length is 15 residues. V dropped 3 bases and J dropped 2; count of bases not matched to a gene: 4. The CDR3 DNA is TGTGCCAGAAGCTCTACAGGGGGCAACACAGATACGCAGTATTTT. Its protein product is CARSSTGGNTDTQYF.

The V and J genes are TRBV6-1 and TRBJ2-5; 8 bases are shared with TRBD1. V was clipped by 10 bases and J by 5 bases; unmatched bases: 9. CDR3 size: 13 residues. Germline loops: CDR1 MNHNS, CDR2 SASEGT. CDR3 protein: CATQGEQVETQYF. CDR3 sequence (DNA): TGTGCCACACAGGGGGAACAAGTCGAGACCCAGTACTTC.

V usage is TRBV5-1 and J usage is TRBJ1-1, with D perhaps TRBD1 (5 bases). Germline V gives CDR1 SGHRS, CDR2 YFSETQ. V gave up 6 bases and J gave up 1 base, with 10 bases separating them. This CDR3 contains 13 residues. In DNA form, the CDR3 reads TGCGCCAGCACCGGGGGGGAGAACACTGAAGCTTTCTTT. Its protein is CASTGGENTEAFF.

The genes are TRBV30 and TRBJ1-1; no clear D. CDR3 length: 13 amino acids. CDR1 and CDR2 from the germline V gene are GTSNPN and SVGIG (reference sequence). The V gene lost 2 bases and the J gene lost 2 bases, with 9 bases spanning the gap. CDR3 in DNA: TGTGCCTGGAGTAAAAGACGTAACACTGAAGCTTTCTTT. Amino acids: CAWSKRRNTEAFF.